The rows below give T cell receptor beta chains drawn from one sample of a study of T cells in Graves' hyperthyroidism and ophthalmopathy. TCRdb reprocessed the multiplex PCR reads via MiXCR and lists one record per CDR3 protein. The sample has roughly 350,000 distinct CDR3 sequences, around 14% seen once. Sequencing was performed on blood. These TCRs come from a woman younger than 45 with Graves' hyperthyroidism. Each CDR3 is given with its conserved first and last residue. Fields, in order: V gene, D gene, J gene, clone size, CDR3 DNA, CDR3 protein. D genes are given only for firm matches. Size tells how often a clone was seen (once, few, many) or the class of an expanded clone, and some rows leave it out.

>TRBV5-1|NA|TRBJ2-7|NA
TGCGCCAGCAGCTTGGACCTGCGGGCTGGCTACGAGCAGTACTTC
CASSLDLRAGYEQYF
>TRBV28|TRBD1|TRBJ2-7|many
TGTGCCAGCAGTTCATTCGACAGGGGTAGCGAGCAGTACTTC
CASSSFDRGSEQYF
>TRBV5-5|NA|TRBJ2-7|many
TGTGCCAGCAGCTTGTCACTTTCCTACGAGCAGTACTTC
CASSLSLSYEQYF
>TRBV27|TRBD2|TRBJ2-1|few
TGTGCCAGCAGTACCGCTAGCGGGAGTTACCACAATGAGCAGTTCTTC
CASSTASGSYHNEQFF
>TRBV30|TRBD2|TRBJ2-5|NA
TGTGCCTGGAAACCTAGCGGGAGTGGAGAGACCCAGTACTTC
CAWKPSGSGETQYF
>TRBV7-3|NA|TRBJ1-5|many
TGTGCCAGCAGCCCCGATAAGGATCAGCCCCAGCATTTT
CASSPDKDQPQHF
>TRBV12-3/TRBV12-4|TRBD1|TRBJ2-3|many
TGTGCCAGCAGTCAAACACAGGGGGGTTTGGCTAGCACAGATACGCAGTATTTT
CASSQTQGGLASTDTQYF
>TRBV6-2/TRBV6-3|TRBD1|TRBJ2-1|few
TGTGCCAGCAGCCCCGGGACAGCTAAAGACTACAATGAGCAGTTCTTC
CASSPGTAKDYNEQFF
>TRBV28|TRBD1|TRBJ2-3|NA
TGTGCCAGCAGTCCCGGGACAGGGGAGACAGATACGCAGTATTTT
CASSPGTGETDTQYF
>TRBV6-1|TRBD1|TRBJ2-5|many
TGTGCCAGCAGTATCCAACGGACAGGCCAAGAGACCCAGTACTTC
CASSIQRTGQETQYF
>TRBV28|NA|TRBJ2-3|few
TGTGCCAGCATCCCCAACGGGAAAGTTCACACAGATACGCAGTATTTT
CASIPNGKVHTDTQYF
>TRBV11-2|TRBD2|TRBJ2-3|many
TGTGCCAGCAGCTATAGCGGGGGCACAGATACGCAGTATTTT
CASSYSGGTDTQYF
>TRBV18|NA|TRBJ1-2|NA
TGTGCCAGCTCACCGGACAGCCCTAACGTTAACTATGGCTACACCTTC
CASSPDSPNVNYGYTF
>TRBV20-1|TRBD2|TRBJ2-4|few
TGCAGTGCTAGGTCACTAGCGGGGCTAGCCAAAAACATTCAGTACTTC
CSARSLAGLAKNIQYF
>TRBV3-1|NA|TRBJ2-7|NA
TGTGCCAGCAGCCAGAAACCGGGACCCGCCTACGAGCAGTACTTC
CASSQKPGPAYEQYF
>TRBV6-1|NA|TRBJ2-7|NA
TGTGCCAGCAGAAGGGGGGCGGTCTACGAGCAGTACTTC
CASRRGAVYEQYF
>TRBV7-9|TRBD1|TRBJ2-1|many
TGTGCCAGCAGCCAAAGACAGGGGCAGGAAAATGAGCAGTTCTTC
CASSQRQGQENEQFF